This TCR beta chain stems from a study of T cells after yellow fever vaccination. Worth noting for this clonotype: Its cognate antigen is unknown.

Study-wide findings and caveats: The presence of abundant clonotypes contaminating from the bulk population was possible in FACS-sorted repertoires.

This CDR3 spans 13 amino acids. The germline gives CDR1 DFQATT, CDR2 SNEGSKA (reference sequence). Trimming removed 6 bases at V and 1 base at J, with 12 bases between. TCRdb independently ran MiXCR on the 5' RACE reads; one entry per CDR3 protein. The repertoire holds 360,000 or so distinct CDR3 sequences, with approximately 10% as singletons. This chain connects TRBV20-1 to TRBJ1-1; D gene ambiguous. The TCR originated in a man between 18 and 35 years old who received the YFV17D yellow fever vaccine. Sequences were derived from PBMCs, sampled on the day of the first yellow fever vaccination. In DNA, the CDR3 is TGCAGTGCCCCCCCCGCGGGGAACACTGAAGCTTTCTTT. As protein: CSAPPAGNTEAFF.